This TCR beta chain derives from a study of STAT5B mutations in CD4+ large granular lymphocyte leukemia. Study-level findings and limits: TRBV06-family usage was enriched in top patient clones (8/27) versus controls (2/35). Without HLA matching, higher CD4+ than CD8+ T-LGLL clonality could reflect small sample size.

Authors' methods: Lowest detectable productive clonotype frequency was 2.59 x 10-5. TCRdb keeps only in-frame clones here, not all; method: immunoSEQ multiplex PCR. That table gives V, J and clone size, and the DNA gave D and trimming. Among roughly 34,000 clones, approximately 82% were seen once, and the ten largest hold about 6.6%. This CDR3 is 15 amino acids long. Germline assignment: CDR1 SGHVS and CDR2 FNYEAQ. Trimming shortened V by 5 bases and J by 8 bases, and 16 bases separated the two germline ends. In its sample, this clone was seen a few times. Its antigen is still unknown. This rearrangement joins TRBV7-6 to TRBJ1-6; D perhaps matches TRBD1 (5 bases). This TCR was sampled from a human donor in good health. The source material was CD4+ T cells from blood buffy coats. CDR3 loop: CASSLRQRMDSPLHF. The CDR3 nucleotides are TGTGCCAGCAGCCTACGACAGAGGATGGATTCACCCCTCCACTTT.